Sequencing of this T cell receptor beta chain was carried out in a study of T cells in Graves' hyperthyroidism and ophthalmopathy. It was RNA transcripts that yielded the amplified TCR beta CDR3 regions. Using the HTBI primer set, a first-round RT-PCR was run on the TCR CDR3. TCRdb used MiXCR to reprocess the multiplex PCR reads, holding one entry per CDR3 protein. This sample has approximately 610,000 distinct CDR3 sequences, with 16% found just once. Germline V gene sequence: CDR1 SEHNR, CDR2 FQNEAQ (reference sequence). The CDR3 loop spans 19 amino acids. The germline V and J ends were trimmed by 5 bases and 4 bases, with 28 bases remaining between them. Those with hyperthyroidism were 18 to 65 years old, newly diagnosed, and ill for under 2 months. This clonotype was seen at least ten times.

The sample was blood. This sequence was found in a woman under 30 with Graves' hyperthyroidism. This chain joins TRBV7-9 and TRBJ2-3; D assignment may be TRBD1 or TRBD2 (5 bases each). CDR3 residues: CASSRRAGKGMRNADTQYF. As DNA, the CDR3 is TGTGCCAGCAGCCGGCGGGCTGGGAAGGGGATGCGTAACGCAGATACGCAGTATTTT.